This record covers a single T cell receptor (beta chain). These data are taken from a study of cytomegalovirus exposure and HLA in healthy donors. Germline assignment: CDR1 SGHRS and CDR2 YFSETQ. The V and J ends lost 0 bases and 4 bases respectively, with 10 bases between them. The CDR3 consists of 14 residues. PCR employed 60 Vbeta and 13 Jbeta primers. Profiling relied on immunoSEQ multiplex PCR, and the TCRdb table lists in-frame clones only, not all of them. In all, the sample yields 35,000 to 45,000 clones. The specimen was PBMCs. The genes are TRBV5-1 and TRBJ1-1, with D possibly TRBD1 on 6 matching bases. This TCR came from a male donor in good health and CMV-seronegative. DNA for the CDR3: TGCGCCAGCAGCTTGGGCAGGGGTGGCACTGAAGCTTTCTTT. Protein sequence: CASSLGRGGTEAFF.